This T cell receptor beta chain comes out of a study of T cells in Graves' hyperthyroidism and ophthalmopathy. Study-level points and caveats: Appearing also in blood were most of the thyroid clonotypes expanded above 0.001. Ophthalmopathy got predicted by the model a median around six months before its onset. Using 13 V-J features, a model discriminated ophthalmopathy from stable hyperthyroidism.

This clonotype was recorded many times. Its target is not known. This CDR3 has 15 residues. The V and J ends lost 11 bases and 0 bases respectively, with 20 bases between them. The germline CDR1 and CDR2 sequences are SNHLY and FYNNEI. Amplified TCR beta CDR3 regions derived from RNA transcripts. Using the HTBI primer set, a first-round RT-PCR was run on the TCR CDR3. MiXCR, applied by TCRdb to the multiplex PCR reads, yields one record per CDR3 protein. The sample includes hundreds of thousands of distinct CDR3 sequences, around 15% seen only once; the top ten take 3.8%. The TCR comes from a woman between 25 and 40 years old with Graves' hyperthyroidism. The chain employs TRBV2 and TRBJ2-7; TRBD2 is a possible D gene (6 bases). Specimen: blood. This CDR3 reads CALRGSGRGSYEQYF. CDR3 DNA: TGTGCCCTCCGGGGGAGCGGCCGGGGCTCCTACGAGCAGTACTTC.